This record covers a single TCR beta chain. What it binds is not known. The record originates from a study of T cell responses to AZD1222 COVID-19 vaccine. Study-wide points: Donors were largely white British and mainly female; clonal diversity was possibly underestimated. Reportedly, close to half of spike-specific TCRs are directed against unmutated variant regions.

V was cut by 8 bases and J by 4 bases, with 11 bases left in between. CDR1 and CDR2 (germline): MNHEY, SVGAGI. There are 12 residues in the CDR3. Method: immunoSEQ multiplex PCR; TCRdb's copy keeps in-frame clones and lacks some. The sample shows 150,000 or so clones, roughly 90% of them seen only once. The sequence was obtained from an adult who received the AZD1222 COVID-19 vaccine. The V and J genes are TRBV6-5 and TRBJ1-1; the D gene is possibly TRBD1 (5 bases). The material sequenced was peripheral blood, taken 28 days after the second AZD1222 dose. The CDR3 loop is CASWRQGTEAFF. CDR3 in DNA: TGTGCCAGCTGGCGGCAGGGCACTGAAGCTTTCTTT.